The 30 T cell receptor beta chains given below trace back to one sample, sequenced in a study of response to subunit inactivated influenza vaccine. TCRdb independently ran MiXCR on the RT-PCR reads; one entry per CDR3 protein. The sample lists 500,000 to 650,000 distinct CDR3 sequences, less than 8% occurring once. The sequenced sample was PBMCs from blood, obtained less than 25 months after vaccination. The receptors were sampled from a man aged 50-75 years who received an inactivated influenza vaccine.

This clonotype has more than one count but fewer than ten. The J gene is TRBJ2-1, the V gene TRBV12-3 or TRBV12-4; 7 bases fit TRBD2. V lost 5 bases and J lost 0; bases outside the gene matches: 16. CDR3 length equals 19 residues. The CDR3 nucleotides are TGTGCCAGCAGTCCCCACGGCGGGGGTTCTCCTAGCTCCTACAATGAGCAGTTCTTC. This gives the protein CASSPHGGGSPSSYNEQFF.

This clonotype was found many times. The rearrangement links TRBV7-2 to TRBJ1-5; no definite D call. V was clipped by 1 base and J by 1 base, with 8 bases between them. The length of the CDR3 is 15 residues. Per the germline V gene, CDR1 is SGHTA and CDR2 is FQGNSA. This chain's CDR3 is CASSLVDGSNQPQHF. As DNA, the CDR3 is TGTGCCAGCAGCTTAGTGGACGGGAGCAATCAGCCCCAGCATTTT.

The chain uses TRBV29-1 and TRBJ2-3, with D possibly TRBD1 on 5 matching bases. CDR1 is SQVTM, CDR2 ANQGSEA, per germline. Trimming cost V 6 bases and J 6 bases, with 7 bases left between them. The CDR3 has 10 residues. CDR3 coding DNA: TGCAGCGTGGGGCAGGATACGCAGTATTTT. Protein: CSVGQDTQYF.

The chain is built from TRBV2 and TRBJ2-7; no definite D call. Germline CDR1 is SNHLY and CDR2 is FYNNEI. Trimming removed 7 bases from V and 6 bases from J, with 10 bases in between. This CDR3 is 11 amino acids long. CDR3 region: CASNSLLEQYF. The DNA for the CDR3 is TGTGCCAGCAATTCACTTCTCGAGCAGTACTTC.

The table lists this clonotype with many counts. This chain joins TRBV7-3 and TRBJ2-1; TRBD2 matches at 7 bases. V dropped 3 bases and J dropped 3; count of bases not matched to a gene: 5. Per germline, CDR1 SGHTA and CDR2 FQGTGA. This CDR3 comprises 15 residues. The CDR3: CASSFASGGYNEQFF. The CDR3 DNA is TGTGCCAGCAGCTTTGCTAGCGGAGGCTACAATGAGCAGTTCTTC.

The chain recombines TRBV20-1 with TRBJ1-2; 8 bases map to TRBD1. J gave up 7 bases and V 5 bases, and 15 bases lay outside the gene matches. The germline gives CDR1 DFQATT, CDR2 SNEGSKA (reference sequence). This CDR3 region has 15 residues. The CDR3 bases are TGCAGTGCTCGGGAGCAAAGGACAGGGTGGGCTGGCTACACCTTC. This sequence encodes CSAREQRTGWAGYTF.

The rearrangement uses TRBV20-1 and TRBJ1-2; D gene ambiguous. Trimming shortened V by 1 base and J by 0 bases, and 9 bases separated the two germline ends. This CDR3 contains 14 residues. Germline assignment: CDR1 DFQATT and CDR2 SNEGSKA (reference sequence). CDR3 nucleotides: TGCAGTGCTAGAGGACGGATTTCTAACTATGGCTACACCTTC. Translating it yields CSARGRISNYGYTF.

This clonotype was observed many times. The chain recombines TRBV4-2 with TRBJ1-1; D may be TRBD1 (5 bases). The length of the CDR3 is 15 residues. The germline gives CDR1 LGHNA, CDR2 YNFKEQ. V was shortened by 2 bases and J by 4 bases, with 14 bases between the two germline ends. The CDR3 DNA sequence: TGTGCCAGCAGCCAATCTAATCAGGGAAGCACTGAAGCTTTCTTT. The encoded protein is CASSQSNQGSTEAFF.

The rearrangement uses TRBV4-3 and TRBJ2-5, with 10 bases matching TRBD2. V shed 2 bases, J shed 1 base, and the junction held 4 bases outside the gene matches. This CDR3 has 16 amino acids. Germline V gene lookup returns CDR1 LGHNA and CDR2 YSLEER. The CDR3: CASSQLTSGIQETQYF. CDR3 DNA sequence: TGCGCCAGCAGCCAACTTACTAGCGGGATCCAAGAGACCCAGTACTTC.

In regard to this clonotype: One end of the junction does not line up with germline, which may come from a read error. The chain recombines TRBV6-1 with TRBJ1-5, with 7 nucleotides matching TRBD1. Germline V gene sequence: CDR1 MNHNS, CDR2 SASEGT. The CDR3 has 15 residues. The CDR3 reads CASSEDRNSNHPQHF. As DNA, the CDR3 is TGTGCCAGCAGTGAGGACAGGAATAGCAATCATCCCCAGCATTTT.

The chain recombines TRBV19 with TRBJ2-7; TRBD1 agrees at 7 bases. Germline V gene data show CDR1 as LNHDA and CDR2 as SQIVND (reference sequence). The junction had 7 bases not matched to a gene; V was cut back by 4 bases and J by 1 base. This CDR3 contains 15 residues. The CDR3 DNA reads as TGTGCCAGTAGTAACCTCCGACAGGGTTCCTACGAGCAGTACTTC. Its translation is CASSNLRQGSYEQYF.

This clonotype has more than one count but fewer than ten. This chain's CDR3 is CASNSGTSGSGEQFF. The CDR3 coding sequence is TGTGCCAGCAACTCCGGGACTAGCGGGAGCGGTGAGCAGTTCTTC. The gene calls are TRBV12-3 or TRBV12-4 and TRBJ2-1; TRBD2 agrees at 14 bases. V shed 7 bases, J shed 9 bases, and the junction held 8 bases outside the gene matches. The CDR3 is made up of 15 amino acids.

The chain carries TRBV14 and TRBJ2-2, with unresolved D. V was pared by 7 bases and J by 3 bases, with 12 bases between. Germline CDR1 and CDR2: SGHDN and FVKESK. This CDR3 region has 14 residues. CDR3 nucleotide sequence: TGTGCCAGCAAGGAGACGGCGTACACCGGGGAGCTGTTTTTT. It encodes CASKETAYTGELFF.

V and J are TRBV7-9 and TRBJ2-5; unclear D gene. Per germline, CDR1 SEHNR and CDR2 FQNEAQ (reference sequence). The CDR3 consists of 13 residues. V was pared by 5 bases and J by 7 bases, with 14 bases between. The CDR3 DNA reads as TGTGCCAGCAGCCTGAGTCCCTTGTGGACCCAGTACTTC. Translating gives CASSLSPLWTQYF.

V gene TRBV5-1 combines with J gene TRBJ1-2; D is ambiguous. Germline-derived CDR1 and CDR2 are SGHRS and YFSETQ. The V end lost 8 bases, the J end lost 1 base, and 9 bases lay between the germline ends. The CDR3 consists of 12 residues. The CDR3 region has the DNA TGCGCCAGACTCGGGGTTAACTATGGCTACACCTTC. Translated, it gives CARLGVNYGYTF.

This clonotype was counted ten times or more. V usage is TRBV5-1 and J usage is TRBJ2-3; D may be TRBD1 (5 bases). The CDR3 is 15 amino acids. Germline V CDR1 and CDR2: SGHRS, YFSETQ. Trimming left V 4 bases short and J 0 bases short, with 12 bases between. The CDR3 nucleotides read TGCGCCAGCAGCCAGCAGGGTTTTAGCACAGATACGCAGTATTTT. It yields the protein CASSQQGFSTDTQYF. The full variable domain, rest sourced from reference TRBV5-1 and TRBJ2-3, is KAGVTQTPRYLIKTRGQQVTLSCSPISGHRSVSWYQQTPGQGLQFLFEYFSETQRNKGNFPGRFSGRQFSNSRSEMNVSTLELGDSALYLCASSQQGFSTDTQYFGPGTRLTVL.

Only a few counts were recorded for this clonotype. The V gene is TRBV27, the J gene TRBJ2-7, with D perhaps matching TRBD2 (5 bases). This CDR3 spans 13 amino acids. CDR1 and CDR2 from the germline V gene are MNHEY and SMNVEV (reference sequence). Trimming removed 4 bases from V and 4 bases from J, with 11 bases in between. This CDR3 is CASSYLSGYEQYF. The DNA for the CDR3 is TGTGCCAGCAGTTACCTTTCGGGGTACGAGCAGTACTTC.

This clonotype was counted ten times or more. The chain combines TRBV20-1 with TRBJ1-2; no definite D call. Trimming left V 5 bases short and J 2 bases short, with 15 bases between. The CDR3 consists of 14 residues. Germline values: CDR1 DFQATT, CDR2 SNEGSKA (reference sequence). CDR3 DNA sequence: TGCAGTGCTCCTGCACCACCCCCCAACTATGGCTACACCTTC. Translation: CSAPAPPPNYGYTF.

The table lists this clonotype with many counts. The gene calls are TRBV28 and TRBJ1-5; D is possibly TRBD1 (5 bases). There are 14 residues in the CDR3. CDR1 is MDHEN and CDR2 is SYDVKM in the germline V gene. V was clipped by 2 bases and J by 6 bases, with 11 bases between them. The CDR3 coding sequence is TGTGCCAGCAGTTTACTGGGGCTTGGTCAGCCCCAGCATTTT. Its translation: CASSLLGLGQPQHF.

This clonotype occurred many times. J is TRBJ2-4 and V is TRBV11-2, with a weak D call TRBD1 (6 bases). V lost 6 bases and J 0 bases, leaving 15 bases between the germline ends. CDR1 is SGHAT, CDR2 FQNNGV, per germline. CDR3 length: 16 amino acids. As DNA, the CDR3 is TGTGCCAGCAGACGCCCCGGACAGCTAGCCAAAAACATTCAGTACTTC. It translates to CASRRPGQLAKNIQYF.

J is TRBJ2-5 and V is TRBV12-3 or TRBV12-4, with 7 bases identical to TRBD2. The CDR3 runs to 16 residues. V was clipped by 2 bases and J by 1 base; unmatched bases: 7. The CDR3 bases are TGTGCCAGCAGTTTACCCTCGGGGAGGGCCCAAGAGACCCAGTACTTC. It encodes CASSLPSGRAQETQYF.

This clonotype has a handful of counts. The chain joins TRBV10-3 to TRBJ2-1; 7 positions agree with TRBD1. With 10 bases clipped from V and 0 bases from J, the junction kept 6 bases outside the gene matches. Germline-derived CDR1 and CDR2 are ENHRY and SYGVKD. The CDR3 covers 14 residues. The CDR3 reads CATETGSSYNEQFF. DNA of the CDR3: TGTGCCACAGAGACAGGGAGCTCCTACAATGAGCAGTTCTTC.

The chain employs TRBV9 and TRBJ1-2, with unresolved D. This CDR3 region has 15 residues. V lost 0 bases to trimming and J lost 0 bases, with 9 bases between them. Germline assignment: CDR1 SGDLS and CDR2 YYNGEE. The CDR3 DNA reads TGTGCCAGCAGCGTAGCTAACAGTCCTAACTATGGCTACACCTTC. Translation: CASSVANSPNYGYTF.

This clonotype turned up a few times. The chain couples TRBV5-4 to TRBJ2-2; D possibly matches TRBD1 or TRBD2 (6 bases each). Germline CDR1 and CDR2: SGHNT and YYREEE (reference sequence). The CDR3 runs to 16 residues. V dropped 2 bases and J dropped 3 bases, with 14 bases sitting between them. CDR3 residues: CASSLLAGVDTGELFF. Written as DNA, the CDR3 is TGTGCCAGCAGCTTACTAGCAGGGGTGGACACCGGGGAGCTGTTTTTT.

Only a few counts were recorded for this clonotype. The V and J genes are TRBV6-1 and TRBJ2-5, with a weak D call TRBD2 (7 bases). There are 15 residues in the CDR3. Germline assignment: CDR1 MNHNS and CDR2 SASEGT. V lost 2 bases and J 4 bases, leaving 14 bases between the germline ends. The chain's CDR3 is CASSESMAGAETQYF. Written as DNA, the CDR3 is TGTGCCAGCAGTGAATCGATGGCGGGGGCAGAGACCCAGTACTTC.

The table lists this clonotype with many counts. The V gene is TRBV12-3 or TRBV12-4, the J gene TRBJ1-5; no firm D call. Trimming pared 6 bases from V and 5 bases from J, leaving 11 bases between. The CDR3 length is 13 residues. CDR3 nucleotides: TGTGCCAGCAGGAAGGGTTATGATCAGCCCCAGCATTTT. Its translation is CASRKGYDQPQHF.

This clonotype was seen repeatedly, ten times or more. The chain couples TRBV5-1 to TRBJ1-1; no clear D gene. CDR3 size: 15 residues. Per germline, CDR1 SGHRS and CDR2 YFSETQ. Between the trimmed V and J ends, which lost 0 bases and 7 bases, there was a span of 16 bases. The DNA of the CDR3 is TGCGCCAGCAGCTTGGCAGGCAAAACCTCAGGTGAAGCTTTCTTT. This gives the protein CASSLAGKTSGEAFF.

This clonotype has a count of ten or more. The J gene is TRBJ2-4, the V gene TRBV12-3 or TRBV12-4; D not certain. V was shortened by 5 bases and J by 0 bases, with 11 bases between the two germline ends. The length of the CDR3 is 15 residues. The chain's CDR3 is CASSPRRLAKNIQYF. The CDR3 DNA reads TGTGCCAGCAGTCCCAGACGGCTAGCCAAAAACATTCAGTACTTC.

This clonotype occurred a few times. V is TRBV20-1 and J is TRBJ1-5; TRBD1 might be the D (5 bases). The length of the CDR3 is 13 residues. The germline gives CDR1 DFQATT, CDR2 SNEGSKA (reference sequence). Trimming removed 0 bases from V and 6 bases from J, with 9 bases in between. The CDR3 here is CSARERGGQPQHF. The DNA for the CDR3 is TGCAGTGCTAGAGAGCGGGGGGGTCAGCCCCAGCATTTT.

The sample holds a few counts of this clonotype. J is TRBJ2-1 and V is TRBV11-1, with 8 bases identical to TRBD2. CDR1 is SGHAT and CDR2 is FQDESV in the germline V gene (reference sequence). V lost 5 bases to trimming and J lost 3 bases; unmatched junction nucleotides: 3. CDR3 size: 14 residues. The CDR3 protein is CASSREGLYNEQFF. The CDR3 region has the DNA TGTGCCAGCAGCCGGGAGGGCCTCTACAATGAGCAGTTCTTC.